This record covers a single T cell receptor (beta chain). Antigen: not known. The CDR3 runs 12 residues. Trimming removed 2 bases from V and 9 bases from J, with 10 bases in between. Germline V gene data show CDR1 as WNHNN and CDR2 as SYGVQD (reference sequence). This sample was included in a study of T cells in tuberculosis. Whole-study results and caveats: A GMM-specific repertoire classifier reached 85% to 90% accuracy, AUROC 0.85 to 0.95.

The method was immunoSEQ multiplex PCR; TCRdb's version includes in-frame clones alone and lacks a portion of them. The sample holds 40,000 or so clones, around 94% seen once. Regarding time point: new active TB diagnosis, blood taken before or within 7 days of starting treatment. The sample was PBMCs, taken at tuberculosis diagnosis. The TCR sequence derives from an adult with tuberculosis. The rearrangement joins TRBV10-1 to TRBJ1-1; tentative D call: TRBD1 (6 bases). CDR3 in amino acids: CASSEPGQKAFF. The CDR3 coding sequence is TGCGCCAGCAGTGAGCCCGGACAGAAAGCTTTCTTT.